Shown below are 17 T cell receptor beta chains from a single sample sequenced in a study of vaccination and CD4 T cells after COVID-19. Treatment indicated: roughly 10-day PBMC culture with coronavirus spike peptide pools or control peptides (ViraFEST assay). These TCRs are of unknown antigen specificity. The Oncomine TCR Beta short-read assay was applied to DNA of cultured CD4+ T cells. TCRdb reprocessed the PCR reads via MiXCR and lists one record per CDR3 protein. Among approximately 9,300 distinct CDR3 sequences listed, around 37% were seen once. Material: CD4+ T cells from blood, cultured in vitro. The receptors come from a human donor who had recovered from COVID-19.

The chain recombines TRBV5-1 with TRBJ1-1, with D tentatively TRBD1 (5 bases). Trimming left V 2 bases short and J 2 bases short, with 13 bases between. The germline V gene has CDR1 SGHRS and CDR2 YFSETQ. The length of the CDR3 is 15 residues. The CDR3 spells CASSFQGALNTEAFF. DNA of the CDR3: TGCGCCAGCAGCTTTCAGGGCGCCCTAAACACTGAAGCTTTCTTT.

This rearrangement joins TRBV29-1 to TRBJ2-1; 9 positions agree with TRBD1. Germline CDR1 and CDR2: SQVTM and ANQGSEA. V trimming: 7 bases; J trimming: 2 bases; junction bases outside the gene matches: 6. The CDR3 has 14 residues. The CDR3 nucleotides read TGCAGCGGGTCCGGGACAGGGACCTACAATGAGCAGTTCTTC. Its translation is CSGSGTGTYNEQFF.

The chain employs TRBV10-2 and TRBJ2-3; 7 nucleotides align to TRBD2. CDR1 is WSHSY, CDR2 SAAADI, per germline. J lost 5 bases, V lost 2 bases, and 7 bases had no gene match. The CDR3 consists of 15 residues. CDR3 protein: CASSETGRGIDTQYF. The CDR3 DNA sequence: TGCGCCAGCAGTGAGACGGGGAGGGGCATAGATACGCAGTATTTT.

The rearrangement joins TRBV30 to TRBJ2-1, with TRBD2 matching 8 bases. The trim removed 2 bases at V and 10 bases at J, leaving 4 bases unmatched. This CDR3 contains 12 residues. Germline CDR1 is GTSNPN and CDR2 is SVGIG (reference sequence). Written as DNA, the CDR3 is TGTGCCTGGAGTCCGGGGGGGCACGAGCAGTTCTTC. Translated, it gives CAWSPGGHEQFF.

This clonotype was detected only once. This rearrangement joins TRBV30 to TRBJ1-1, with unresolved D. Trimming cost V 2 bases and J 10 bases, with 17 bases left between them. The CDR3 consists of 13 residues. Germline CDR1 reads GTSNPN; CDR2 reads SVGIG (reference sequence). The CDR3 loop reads CAWSFLGASGAFF. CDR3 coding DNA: TGTGCCTGGAGTTTCCTAGGAGCAAGCGGAGCTTTCTTT.

The DNA for the CDR3 is TGTGCCAGCAGTTACTTCTCTGTGGGTCGGGGTAATTCACCCCTCCACTTT. Residues: CASSYFSVGRGNSPLHF. The V and J genes are TRBV6-5 and TRBJ1-6, with D unresolved. Trimming shortened V by 1 base and J by 6 bases, and 16 bases separated the two germline ends. CDR3 size: 17 residues. In germline, CDR1 is MNHEY, CDR2 SVGAGI.

This CDR3 reads CASSRDRPLNEQFF. For the CDR3, the DNA is TGTGCCAGCAGTAGGGACAGGCCGCTAAATGAGCAGTTCTTC. The chain links TRBV12-3 or TRBV12-4 to TRBJ2-1, with 8 bases lining up with TRBD1. Germline trimming cut 5 bases from V and 7 bases from J; bases unmatched to any gene: 7. This CDR3 is built from 14 residues.

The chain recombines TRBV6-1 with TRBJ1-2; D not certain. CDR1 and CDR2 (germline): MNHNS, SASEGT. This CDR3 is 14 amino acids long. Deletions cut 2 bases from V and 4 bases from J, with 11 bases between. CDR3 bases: TGTGCCAGCAGTGAAAATGCACTAGGCTATGGCTACACCTTC. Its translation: CASSENALGYGYTF.

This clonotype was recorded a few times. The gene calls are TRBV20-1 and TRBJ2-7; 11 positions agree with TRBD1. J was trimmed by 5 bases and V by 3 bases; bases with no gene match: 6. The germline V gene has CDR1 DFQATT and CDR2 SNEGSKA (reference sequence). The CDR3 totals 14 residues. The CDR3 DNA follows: TGCAGTGCTAGCTGGACAGGGGGCATCCACGAGCAGTACTTC. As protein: CSASWTGGIHEQYF.

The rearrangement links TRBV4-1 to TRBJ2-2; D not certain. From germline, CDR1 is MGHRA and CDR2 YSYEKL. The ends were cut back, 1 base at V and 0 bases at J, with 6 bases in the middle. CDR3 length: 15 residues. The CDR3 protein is CASSQGHANTGELFF. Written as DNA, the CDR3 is TGCGCCAGCAGCCAAGGACACGCGAACACCGGGGAGCTGTTTTTT.

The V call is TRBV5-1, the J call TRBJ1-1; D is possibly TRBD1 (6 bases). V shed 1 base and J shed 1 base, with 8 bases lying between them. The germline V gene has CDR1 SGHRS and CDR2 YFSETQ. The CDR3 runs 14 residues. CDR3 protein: CASSLIQGNTEAFF. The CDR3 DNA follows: TGCGCCAGCAGCTTGATACAGGGGAACACTGAAGCTTTCTTT.

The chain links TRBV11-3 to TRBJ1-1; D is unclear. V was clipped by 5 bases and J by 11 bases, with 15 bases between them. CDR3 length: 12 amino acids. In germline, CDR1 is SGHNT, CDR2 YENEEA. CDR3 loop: CASSRREGRAFF. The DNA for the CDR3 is TGTGCCAGCAGCCGAAGGGAGGGTCGGGCTTTCTTT.

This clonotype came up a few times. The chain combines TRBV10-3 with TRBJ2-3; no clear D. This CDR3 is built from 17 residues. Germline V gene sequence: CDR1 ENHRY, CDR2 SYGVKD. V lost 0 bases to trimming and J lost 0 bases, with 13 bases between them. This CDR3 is CAISESSGDTSTDTQYF. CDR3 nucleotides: TGTGCCATCAGTGAGTCTTCGGGTGACACTAGCACAGATACGCAGTATTTT.

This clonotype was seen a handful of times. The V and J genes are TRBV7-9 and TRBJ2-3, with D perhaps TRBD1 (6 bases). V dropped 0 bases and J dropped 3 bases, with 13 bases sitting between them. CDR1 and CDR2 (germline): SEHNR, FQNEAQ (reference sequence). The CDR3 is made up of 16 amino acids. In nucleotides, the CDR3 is TGTGCCAGCAGCTTAGCCTGGCAGGGGCGAACAGATACGCAGTATTTT. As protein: CASSLAWQGRTDTQYF.

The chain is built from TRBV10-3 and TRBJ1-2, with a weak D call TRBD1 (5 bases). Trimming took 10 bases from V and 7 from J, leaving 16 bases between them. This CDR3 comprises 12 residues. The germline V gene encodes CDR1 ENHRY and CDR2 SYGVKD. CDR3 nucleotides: TGTGCCACCAACTTCAGGGACGGTGGCTACACCTTC. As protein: CATNFRDGGYTF.

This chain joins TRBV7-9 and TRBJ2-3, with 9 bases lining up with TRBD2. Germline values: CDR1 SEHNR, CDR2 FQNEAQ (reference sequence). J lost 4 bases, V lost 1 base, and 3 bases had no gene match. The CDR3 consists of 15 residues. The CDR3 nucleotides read TGTGCCAGCAGCTTAGGAGGCGGGGGGGCAGATACGCAGTATTTT. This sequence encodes CASSLGGGGADTQYF.

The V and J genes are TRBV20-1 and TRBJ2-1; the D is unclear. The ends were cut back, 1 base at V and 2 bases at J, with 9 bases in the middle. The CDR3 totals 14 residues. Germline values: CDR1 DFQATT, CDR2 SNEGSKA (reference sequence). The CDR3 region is CSARATGPYNEQFF. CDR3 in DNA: TGCAGTGCTAGAGCTACCGGGCCCTACAATGAGCAGTTCTTC.